The 17 T cell receptor beta chains listed next were all sequenced from one sample in a study of T cell responses to AZD1222 COVID-19 vaccine. Produced via immunoSEQ multiplex PCR; TCRdb's table is partial and in-frame only. The repertoire consists of 100,000 or so clones, with more than 75% occurring once and the leading ten covering about 17%. The sample was peripheral blood, taken on day 0 of AZD1222 vaccination. The receptors shown here come from an adult in good health.

The CDR3 nucleotides are TGTGCCAGCATTCTTGGGGGGCAAGTCCTACATGGCTACACCTTC. Translating it yields CASILGGQVLHGYTF. This chain joins TRBV2 and TRBJ1-2; D might be TRBD1 (6 bases). Per the germline V gene, CDR1 is SNHLY and CDR2 is FYNNEI. V was clipped by 7 bases and J by 6 bases, with 21 bases between them. This CDR3 comprises 15 residues.

The V gene is TRBV28, the J gene TRBJ1-5; D is ambiguous. This CDR3 is 15 amino acids long. Trimming left V 1 base short and J 6 bases short, with 13 bases between. Germline CDR1 MDHEN, CDR2 SYDVKM. The DNA of the CDR3 is TGTGCCAGCAGTTTATTCTTTCCCTTTGGTCAGCCCCAGCATTTT. This sequence encodes CASSLFFPFGQPQHF.

The sample holds one count of this clone. The V call is TRBV14, the J call TRBJ1-4; no firm D call. The germline gives CDR1 SGHDN, CDR2 FVKESK. The CDR3 runs 15 residues. Trimming cost V 2 bases and J 3 bases, with 10 bases left between them. CDR3 sequence (DNA): TGTGCCAGCAGCCAAAACCTGGGGTCTAATGAAAAACTGTTTTTT. Translation gives CASSQNLGSNEKLFF.

The chain carries TRBV7-2 and TRBJ1-3; TRBD1 agrees at 7 bases. Per germline, CDR1 SGHTA and CDR2 FQGNSA. V lost 5 bases, J lost 2 bases, and 3 bases stayed unmatched. The CDR3 sequence is 14 residues long. The chain's CDR3 is CASSQGGPGNTIYF. CDR3 DNA sequence: TGTGCCAGCAGCCAAGGGGGCCCTGGAAACACCATATATTTT.

The chain uses TRBV29-1 and TRBJ2-7; TRBD1 matches 7 bases. The CDR3 has 15 residues. The germline CDR1 and CDR2 sequences are SQVTM and ANQGSEA. Trimming took 1 base from V and 2 from J; bases not matched to a gene: 8. Here the CDR3 DNA reads TGCAGCGTTGAAGCGAGACAGGGATCCCCCTACGAGCAGTACTTC. It encodes CSVEARQGSPYEQYF.

In its sample, this clone was seen a few times. This chain connects TRBV5-1 to TRBJ1-5; tentative D call: TRBD1 (5 bases). Germline assignment: CDR1 SGHRS and CDR2 YFSETQ. The V end lost 4 bases, the J end lost 1 base, and 15 bases lay between the germline ends. The CDR3 has 16 amino acids. In DNA, the CDR3 is TGCGCCAGCAGCAAGGGTGAAGGGGACAGCAATCAGCCCCAGCATTTT. Translation gives CASSKGEGDSNQPQHF.

The chain links TRBV5-1 to TRBJ2-2, with D perhaps matching TRBD1 or TRBD2 (5 bases each). CDR1 is SGHRS, CDR2 YFSETQ, per germline. The CDR3 consists of 14 residues. V lost 6 bases to trimming and J lost 5 bases, with 14 bases between them. The CDR3 is CASKVGEPTGELFF. The CDR3 DNA is TGCGCCAGCAAAGTGGGGGAGCCGACCGGGGAGCTGTTTTTT.

This chain connects TRBV6-5 to TRBJ2-1; 8 bases are a match to TRBD1. The ends lost 5 bases at V and 5 bases at J; junction bases unmatched: 8. Germline V gene data show CDR1 as MNHEY and CDR2 as SVGAGI. This CDR3 is 15 amino acids long. CDR3 amino acids: CASSLSGTGHNEQFF. The CDR3 DNA sequence: TGTGCCAGCAGTCTATCCGGGACAGGCCACAATGAGCAGTTCTTC.

The chain carries TRBV7-9 and TRBJ2-7; D is ambiguous. This CDR3 is built from 13 residues. Trimming stripped 2 bases from V and 5 bases from J, with 10 bases between. Looked up from germline, CDR1 is SEHNR and CDR2 is FQNEAQ (reference sequence). The CDR3 loop reads CASSLTGQDEQYF. The CDR3 DNA sequence: TGTGCCAGCAGCTTAACTGGGCAGGACGAGCAGTACTTC.

This clone has just a few counts. This rearrangement joins TRBV4-1 to TRBJ1-5; D is perhaps TRBD1 (6 bases). Trimming stripped 3 bases from V and 2 bases from J, with 8 bases between. Per the germline V gene, CDR1 is MGHRA and CDR2 is YSYEKL. This CDR3 comprises 14 residues. The CDR3 DNA reads TGCGCCAGCAGCCACCCAGGGGGCAATCAGCCCCAGCATTTT. It is translated as CASSHPGGNQPQHF.

The CDR3 reads CSVRDRGRKDEQYF. The CDR3 DNA reads TGCAGCGTAAGGGACAGGGGGCGGAAGGACGAGCAGTACTTC. The chain is built from TRBV29-1 and TRBJ2-7; 12 positions match TRBD1. This CDR3 has 14 amino acids. V trimming: 6 bases; J trimming: 5 bases; junction bases outside the gene matches: 8. In germline, CDR1 is SQVTM, CDR2 ANQGSEA.

The chain is built from TRBV6-5 and TRBJ1-3; possibly TRBD1 for D (5 bases). The CDR3 consists of 15 residues. CDR1 and CDR2 from the germline V gene are MNHEY and SVGAGI. The V end lost 6 bases, the J end lost 2 bases, and 14 bases lay between the germline ends. CDR3 DNA sequence: TGTGCCAGCAGCAAAGGACATATACCTGGAAACACCATATATTTT. It codes for CASSKGHIPGNTIYF.

The genes are TRBV7-9 and TRBJ1-4; TRBD1 might be the D (5 bases). Germline CDR1 and CDR2: SEHNR and FQNEAQ (reference sequence). The CDR3 is made up of 14 amino acids. The V and J ends lost 3 bases and 5 bases respectively, with 10 bases between them. Written as DNA, the CDR3 is TGTGCCAGCAGCTTGGGGACGCAGAATGAAAAACTGTTTTTT. Translation: CASSLGTQNEKLFF.

As regards this clone: Compared with germline, one end of the junction differs, possibly owing to a read error. The V call is TRBV28, the J call TRBJ2-5; D call uncertain. Germline V CDR1 and CDR2: MDHEN, SYDVKM. The CDR3 has 15 amino acids. CDR3 nucleotide sequence: TGTGCCAGCAGTCCGGGTAAACTATACCAGGAGACCCAGTACTTC. This translates into CASSPGKLYQETQYF.

This chain uses TRBV20-1 with TRBJ1-1, with a tentative D call TRBD1 (6 bases). Trimming pared 3 bases from V and 6 bases from J, leaving 14 bases between. Germline V gene data show CDR1 as DFQATT and CDR2 as SNEGSKA (reference sequence). This CDR3 spans 13 amino acids. The CDR3 sequence is CSASTGAGAEAFF. CDR3 DNA sequence: TGCAGTGCTAGTACGGGGGCCGGCGCTGAAGCTTTCTTT.

The chain uses TRBV10-2 and TRBJ2-5; a weak D match, TRBD2 (5 bases). Germline values: CDR1 WSHSY, CDR2 SAAADI. CDR3 length equals 17 residues. Trimming cost V 0 bases and J 3 bases, with 17 bases left between them. CDR3 amino acids: CASSESGLVLLKETQYF. The CDR3 nucleotides read TGCGCCAGCAGTGAGTCAGGACTGGTCCTTTTAAAAGAGACCCAGTACTTC.

This rearrangement joins TRBV27 to TRBJ2-3; 10 bases are a match to TRBD2. The CDR3 spans 17 residues. Losses at the gene ends were 5 bases for V and 0 bases for J; bases not matched to a gene: 8. CDR1 is MNHEY, CDR2 SMNVEV, per germline (reference sequence). The CDR3 coding sequence is TGTGCCAGCAGTGTGTTAGCGGGAGGCCTCAGCACAGATACGCAGTATTTT. Its protein product is CASSVLAGGLSTDTQYF.